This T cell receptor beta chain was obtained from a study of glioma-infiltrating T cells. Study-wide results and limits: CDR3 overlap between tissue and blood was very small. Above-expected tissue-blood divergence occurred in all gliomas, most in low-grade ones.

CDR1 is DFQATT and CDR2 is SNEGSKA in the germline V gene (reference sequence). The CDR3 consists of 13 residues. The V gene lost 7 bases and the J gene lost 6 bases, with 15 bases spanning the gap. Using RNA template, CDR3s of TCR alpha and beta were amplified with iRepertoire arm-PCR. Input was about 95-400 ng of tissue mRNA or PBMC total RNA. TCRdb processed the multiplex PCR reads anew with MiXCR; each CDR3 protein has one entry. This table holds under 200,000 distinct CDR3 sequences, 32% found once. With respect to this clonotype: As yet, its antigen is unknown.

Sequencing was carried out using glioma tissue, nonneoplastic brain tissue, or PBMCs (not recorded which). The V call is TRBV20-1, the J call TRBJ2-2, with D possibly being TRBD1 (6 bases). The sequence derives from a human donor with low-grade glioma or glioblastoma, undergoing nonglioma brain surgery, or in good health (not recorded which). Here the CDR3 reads CSVGYRAPGELFF. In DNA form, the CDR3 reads TGCAGTGTTGGGTACAGGGCTCCCGGGGAGCTGTTTTTT.